This T cell receptor (beta chain) was documented in a study of Ad26.COV2.S vaccination and SARS-CoV-2 variants. Turning to the study itself: The donor was enrolled in the Ad26.COV2.S arm of the COV1001 trial.

Treatment given: around 19 received Ad26.COV2.S at low or high dose, single or two shots; a few received placebo; per-sample allocation not given. On day 63 after the first injection, vaccine and placebo recipients gave samples. Libraries were prepared by immunoSEQ multiplex PCR; TCRdb keeps only in-frame clonotypes and omits some of them. Among over 350,000 clones listed, roughly nine tenths were seen once. Trimming stripped 0 bases from V and 2 bases from J, with 11 bases between. The CDR3 loop spans 15 amino acids. The germline CDR1 and CDR2 sequences are MNHEY and SVGAGI. The starting material was peripheral blood, obtained in a trial of Ad26.COV2.S vaccine versus placebo. The TCR sequence derives from a person between 18 and 60 years old who received the Ad26.COV2.S COVID-19 vaccine or a placebo. This sequence joins TRBV6-5 and TRBJ2-7; weak D call: TRBD1 (6 bases). CDR3 protein: CASSYSHRETYEQYF. The DNA for the CDR3 is TGTGCCAGCAGTTACTCCCACAGGGAGACCTACGAGCAGTACTTC.